The 12 T cell receptor beta chains below were found in one sample sequenced in a study of CD8 T cells in ankylosing spondylitis. Study-wide results and limits: Seemingly distinctive of ankylosing spondylitis blood was a TCR beta motif formed by eight highly homologous variants.

TCRdb redid the calling of the 5' RACE reads with MiXCR, one entry per CDR3 protein. Found here are 390,000 or so distinct CDR3 sequences, around 20% of them singletons; the top ten hold less than 20%. Their cognate antigens are unknown. The sequencing input was blood, either unsorted or a sorted T cell fraction (not recorded which). Receptor source: a male donor with ankylosing spondylitis.

This clonotype was found a few times. The chain couples TRBV20-1 to TRBJ1-2; D remains unclear. CDR1 and CDR2 from the germline V gene are DFQATT and SNEGSKA (reference sequence). V lost 6 bases to trimming and J lost 4 bases, with 9 bases between them. This CDR3 is 11 amino acids long. Written as DNA, the CDR3 is TGCAGTGCCCGGACTTCCTATGGCTACACCTTC. Its protein product is CSARTSYGYTF.

The chain carries TRBV2 and TRBJ1-5; the D is unclear. Germline V gene lookup returns CDR1 SNHLY and CDR2 FYNNEI. CDR3 length: 13 amino acids. V was pared by 3 bases and J by 6 bases, with 9 bases between. Here the CDR3 reads CASSDLGSQPQHF. CDR3 in DNA: TGTGCCAGCAGTGATTTAGGAAGTCAGCCCCAGCATTTT.

The table lists this clonotype with a few counts. The chain employs TRBV7-3 and TRBJ2-3; weak D call: TRBD1 (5 bases). Germline CDR1 is SGHTA and CDR2 is FQGTGA. Trimming shortened V by 2 bases and J by 2 bases, and 8 bases separated the two germline ends. This CDR3 comprises 14 residues. The CDR3: CASSLGRATDTQYF. The CDR3 DNA sequence: TGTGCCAGCAGCTTAGGCAGGGCCACAGATACGCAGTATTTT.

This clonotype was seen a handful of times. The DNA for the CDR3 is TGCAGTGCTACTCCCCAGGGAATAAAGCAGTACTTC. This translates into CSATPQGIKQYF. V usage is TRBV20-1 and J usage is TRBJ2-7, with TRBD1 as a possible D gene (5 bases). Trimming stripped 4 bases from V and 8 bases from J, with 15 bases between. CDR1 is DFQATT and CDR2 is SNEGSKA in the germline V gene (reference sequence). The CDR3 runs 12 residues.

The DNA for the CDR3 is TGTGCCACCAGCAGAGACATCCATAACTATGGCTACACCTTC. Translation: CATSRDIHNYGYTF. V is TRBV15 and J is TRBJ1-2; no clear D. The CDR3 is made up of 14 amino acids. Germline CDR1 and CDR2: LNHNV and YYDKDF (reference sequence). V was pared by 0 bases and J by 1 base, with 6 bases between.

The J gene is TRBJ2-7, the V gene TRBV7-2; the match to TRBD2 covers 7 bases. The CDR3 totals 15 residues. Germline CDR1 SGHTA, CDR2 FQGNSA. V trimming: 6 bases; J trimming: 4 bases; junction bases outside the gene matches: 12. The CDR3 bases are TGTGCCAGCAGACGGACTAGTTCGGCAGCGTACGAGCAGTACTTC. Translation: CASRRTSSAAYEQYF.

The J gene is TRBJ2-3, the V gene TRBV3-1; 7 nucleotides agree with TRBD2. J was trimmed by 5 bases and V by 0 bases; bases with no gene match: 11. The CDR3 totals 17 residues. Germline lookup yields CDR1 LGHDT and CDR2 YNNKEL (reference sequence). The CDR3 here is CASSQDASGPGVDTQYF. CDR3 nucleotides: TGTGCCAGCAGCCAAGACGCTAGCGGTCCCGGGGTAGATACGCAGTATTTT.

In its sample, this clonotype was seen many times. The chain is built from TRBV7-8 and TRBJ2-3, with a possible D match to TRBD2 (5 bases). CDR1 is SGHVS and CDR2 is FQNEAQ in the germline V gene. The CDR3 is 12 amino acids. Trimming removed 6 bases from V and 5 bases from J, with 9 bases in between. CDR3 sequence (DNA): TGTGCCAGCAGTCCCGGAGGAGATACGCAGTATTTT. This encodes CASSPGGDTQYF.

The chain couples TRBV9 to TRBJ1-6; no definite D call. CDR1 and CDR2 (germline): SGDLS, YYNGEE. The V end was cut by 0 bases, the J end by 7 bases, with 5 bases between. The CDR3 is 13 amino acids. CDR3 sequence reads: CASSVDRNSPLHF. The CDR3 DNA reads TGTGCCAGCAGCGTAGACCGAAATTCACCCCTCCACTTT.

In its sample, this clonotype was seen many times. This chain connects TRBV7-2 to TRBJ1-5; D remains ambiguous. CDR1 and CDR2 (germline): SGHTA, FQGNSA. The ends were cut back, 2 bases at V and 2 bases at J, with 13 bases in the middle. This CDR3 comprises 16 residues. The CDR3 DNA follows: TGTGCCAGCAGCTTAACCCTCCCAGGACGCAATCAGCCCCAGCATTTT. Protein product: CASSLTLPGRNQPQHF.

This chain joins TRBV4-1 and TRBJ2-7, with TRBD1 matching 7 bases. CDR1 is MGHRA, CDR2 YSYEKL, per germline. This CDR3 comprises 16 residues. V was clipped by 1 base and J by 2 bases; unmatched bases: 8. CDR3 amino acids: CASSQVGRTGTYEQYF. The DNA for the CDR3 is TGCGCCAGCAGCCAAGTGGGGCGGACAGGAACCTACGAGCAGTACTTC.

This clonotype was detected only a few times. V gene TRBV20-1 combines with J gene TRBJ2-1; the match to TRBD2 covers 8 bases. This CDR3 is 15 amino acids long. CDR1 DFQATT and CDR2 SNEGSKA come from the germline V gene (reference sequence). V shed 6 bases, J shed 5 bases, and the junction held 12 bases outside the gene matches. CDR3 sequence (DNA): TGCAGTGCGCAAAAGCCGGGACTAGGAGACAATGAGCAGTTCTTC. The encoded protein is CSAQKPGLGDNEQFF.